This T cell receptor beta chain is from a study of blood T cells in healthy people across ages. This CDR3 comprises 19 residues. Looked up from germline, CDR1 is SGHRS and CDR2 is YFSETQ. The V gene end was trimmed by 0 bases and the J gene end by 0 bases; junction bases not matched to a gene: 8. A J-beta primer mix and a sample-barcoded 5' primer were used in a second PCR of roughly 7 to 12 cycles. Using its own MiXCR run on the 5' RACE reads, TCRdb lists one record per CDR3 protein. The data show about 560,000 distinct CDR3 sequences, with about a quarter seen just once and roughly 3.5% held by the top ten. The same data also went into a second study, on T cells of mothers and their children.

The sequencing input was blood. V usage is TRBV5-1 and J usage is TRBJ2-6; 8 nucleotides agree with TRBD2. The receptor comes from a boy between 2 and 10 years old in good health. The CDR3 bases are TGCGCCAGCAGCTTGGCCATACTAGCGGTTTTCTCTGGGGCCAACGTCCTGACTTTC. Translation: CASSLAILAVFSGANVLTF.